The 22 T cell receptor beta chains given below trace back to one sample, sequenced in a study of CD8 T cells in ankylosing spondylitis. TCRdb reanalysed the 5' RACE reads using MiXCR and keeps one entry per CDR3 protein. The sample shows 200,000 to 300,000 distinct CDR3 sequences, 7% to 10% of them seen only once. Sequenced material: blood, either unsorted or a sorted T cell fraction (not recorded which). These receptors all come from a female donor with ankylosing spondylitis or in good health (not recorded which).

On this clonotype: A much larger clone differs by one base, so this may be a read error. The chain links TRBV20-1 to TRBJ2-7, with D possibly TRBD2 on 6 matching bases. CDR1 DFQATT and CDR2 SNEGSKA come from the germline V gene (reference sequence). The CDR3 has 16 residues. The chain's CDR3 is CCARPVRLEGNYEQYF. CDR3 nucleotides: TGCTGTGCTAGACCCGTTCGACTAGAGGGAAACTACGAGCAGTACTTC.

This clonotype was observed at least ten times. The rearrangement links TRBV20-1 to TRBJ2-1, with D possibly matching TRBD2 (5 bases). The V end lost 5 bases, the J end lost 8 bases, and 22 bases lay between the germline ends. Germline CDR1 reads DFQATT; CDR2 reads SNEGSKA (reference sequence). This CDR3 spans 15 amino acids. This chain's CDR3 is CSAVGVTSLGDEQFF. The CDR3 DNA reads TGCAGTGCTGTCGGGGTTACATCCCTTGGGGATGAGCAGTTCTTC.

Many counts were recorded for this clonotype. The rearrangement uses TRBV20-1 and TRBJ2-5, with D uncertain. Germline V gene lookup returns CDR1 DFQATT and CDR2 SNEGSKA (reference sequence). With 0 bases removed from V and 5 bases from J, the gap between germline ends came to 13 bases. The CDR3 is made up of 14 amino acids. CDR3 protein: CSARDPSKAETQYF. CDR3 DNA sequence: TGCAGTGCTAGAGACCCCTCTAAGGCGGAGACCCAGTACTTC.

This clonotype was seen ten or more times. The V gene is TRBV12-3 or TRBV12-4, the J gene TRBJ1-1; D is perhaps TRBD1 (6 bases). V dropped 1 base and J dropped 1 base, with 7 bases sitting between them. The CDR3 consists of 14 residues. This CDR3 reads CASSLVGGNTEAFF. The CDR3 DNA sequence: TGTGCCAGCAGTTTAGTAGGGGGGAACACTGAAGCTTTCTTT.

CDR3: CASSLATPSTGEQYF. Written as DNA, the CDR3 is TGTGCCAGCAGCTTAGCTACTCCTTCTACTGGCGAGCAGTACTTC. The J gene is TRBJ2-7, the V gene TRBV7-2, with D unclear. V lost 0 bases, J lost 6 bases, and 15 bases lay in between. The CDR3 is 15 amino acids. Germline-derived CDR1 and CDR2 are SGHTA and FQGNSA. Filled out from reference TRBV7-2 and TRBJ2-7, the complete variable domain reads GAGVSQSPSNKVTEKGKDVELRCDPISGHTALYWYRQSLGQGLEFLIYFQGNSAPDKSGLPSDRFSAERTGGSVSTLTIQRTQQEDSAVYLCASSLATPSTGEQYFGPGTRLTVT.

The V and J genes are TRBV11-2 and TRBJ2-1; D is possibly TRBD1 or TRBD2 (5 bases each). The V and J ends lost 8 bases and 2 bases respectively, with 34 bases between them. From germline, CDR1 is SGHAT and CDR2 FQNNGV. The CDR3 totals 21 residues. The CDR3 protein is CASQGPRTPGPRIGPYNEQFF. CDR3 DNA: TGTGCCAGCCAGGGACCACGGACCCCGGGGCCTCGGATCGGGCCCTACAATGAGCAGTTCTTC.

Of note for this clonotype: One end of the junction varies from germline; a read error may be responsible. The rearrangement joins TRBV18 to TRBJ2-5, with 12 bases lining up with TRBD2. The CDR3 runs 14 residues. Germline lookup yields CDR1 KGHSH and CDR2 LQKENI. CDR3 in DNA: TGTGTCAGCTCCCCTAGCGGGAGGGCGGAGACCCAGTACTTC. This translates into CVSSPSGRAETQYF.

The sample holds many counts of this clonotype. This sequence joins TRBV6-6 and TRBJ1-5; a possible D gene is TRBD1 (5 bases). The ends were cut back, 6 bases at V and 4 bases at J, with 10 bases in the middle. Germline V gives CDR1 MNHNY, CDR2 SVGAGI (reference sequence). This CDR3 comprises 13 residues. The CDR3 region is CASSEAGNQPQHF. CDR3 bases: TGTGCCAGCAGCGAGGCAGGGAATCAGCCCCAGCATTTT.

This clonotype showed up just a few times. The chain employs TRBV7-2 and TRBJ1-5, with D uncertain. CDR1 is SGHTA, CDR2 FQGNSA, per germline. The CDR3 loop spans 13 amino acids. V gave up 5 bases and J gave up 11 bases, with 16 bases separating them. The CDR3 region is CASSPAGRIAQHF. As DNA, the CDR3 is TGTGCCAGCAGCCCCGCGGGCCGTATAGCCCAGCATTTT.

This clonotype was seen many times. The CDR3 bases are TGTGCCAGCTCAGTCGGGACAGGGGAACGGCCCCAGCATTTT. It specifies CASSVGTGERPQHF. The genes are TRBV18 and TRBJ1-5, with 10 positions matching TRBD1. Unmatched junction bases numbered 7, after V lost 5 bases and J lost 9 bases. Germline loops: CDR1 KGHSH, CDR2 LQKENI. CDR3 length equals 14 residues.

This clonotype has ten or more counts. V usage is TRBV20-1 and J usage is TRBJ1-5; weak D call: TRBD1 (5 bases). Trimming removed 4 bases from V and 5 bases from J, with 18 bases in between. Germline lookup yields CDR1 DFQATT and CDR2 SNEGSKA (reference sequence). CDR3 size: 15 residues. The CDR3 protein is CSANSGTRIDQPQHF. The DNA for the CDR3 is TGCAGTGCTAACTCCGGGACTAGGATCGATCAGCCCCAGCATTTT.

This clonotype was observed at least ten times. This chain joins TRBV5-1 and TRBJ2-1, with D maybe TRBD1 (6 bases). The CDR3 loop spans 13 amino acids. Germline V gene data show CDR1 as SGHRS and CDR2 as YFSETQ. Trimming took 5 bases from V and 4 from J, leaving 10 bases between them. Here the CDR3 reads CASRSQGYNEQFF. The CDR3 DNA follows: TGCGCCAGCAGATCACAGGGATACAATGAGCAGTTCTTC.

This clonotype was counted ten times or more. V gene TRBV6-1 combines with J gene TRBJ2-3, with D perhaps matching TRBD1 or TRBD2 (5 bases each). The CDR3 has 13 amino acids. V lost 6 bases, J lost 6 bases, and 13 bases lay in between. Germline CDR1 reads MNHNS; CDR2 reads SASEGT. The CDR3 DNA reads TGTGCCAGCAGGCCCCCGGGGACCGATACGCAGTATTTT. It yields the protein CASRPPGTDTQYF.

The rearrangement links TRBV11-2 to TRBJ2-3; D gene unclear. Trimming shortened V by 8 bases and J by 0 bases, and 24 bases separated the two germline ends. CDR1 is SGHAT, CDR2 FQNNGV, per germline. The CDR3 contains 18 residues. Written as DNA, the CDR3 is TGTGCCAGCTACAGCTTAGTCCGAGGCCGGAATAGCACAGATACGCAGTATTTT. Encoded protein: CASYSLVRGRNSTDTQYF.

The CDR3 bases are TGTGCCAACAACAAGAGGTCGGGGCAGCTCAATCAGCCCCAGCATTTT. Amino acid sequence: CANNKRSGQLNQPQHF. This chain links TRBV15 with TRBJ1-5; D possibly corresponds to TRBD1 (5 bases). The ends were cut back, 10 bases at V and 3 bases at J, with 22 bases in the middle. The CDR3 totals 16 residues. Germline V gene data show CDR1 as LNHNV and CDR2 as YYDKDF (reference sequence).

This clonotype showed up many times. The genes are TRBV3-1 and TRBJ2-2, with D uncertain. The V gene lost 4 bases and the J gene lost 6 bases, with 12 bases spanning the gap. Looked up from germline, CDR1 is LGHDT and CDR2 is YNNKEL (reference sequence). CDR3 length: 14 amino acids. CDR3: CASSPMSGAGELFF. The DNA of the CDR3 is TGTGCCAGCAGCCCCATGTCGGGCGCCGGGGAGCTGTTTTTT.

At least ten counts were recorded for this clonotype. CDR3 in DNA: TGCAGCGTAGTACAGGGGGCGAATCAGCCCCAGCATTTT. Its protein is CSVVQGANQPQHF. This chain links TRBV29-1 with TRBJ1-5, with 9 positions matching TRBD1. The germline CDR1 and CDR2 sequences are SQVTM and ANQGSEA. Trimming took 6 bases from V and 4 from J; bases not matched to a gene: 4. The CDR3 spans 13 residues.

There are many counts of this clonotype. This chain links TRBV28 with TRBJ1-2; weak D call: TRBD1 (5 bases). V shed 8 bases and J shed 8 bases, with 21 bases lying between them. The CDR3 is made up of 14 amino acids. CDR1 and CDR2 from the germline V gene are MDHEN and SYDVKM. CDR3 region: CASRNRDRTDGYTF. DNA of the CDR3: TGTGCCAGCCGAAACCGGGACCGCACCGACGGCTACACCTTC.

This clonotype showed up many times. The CDR3 nucleotides are TGTGCCAGCAGCTTCCGGACAGGGAGTAATGAAAAACTGTTTTTT. It specifies CASSFRTGSNEKLFF. The chain employs TRBV5-5 and TRBJ1-4; 8 bases map to TRBD1. After removal of 2 bases from V and 4 bases from J, the junction contained 4 bases not matched to a gene. The CDR3 spans 15 residues. Germline V CDR1 and CDR2: SGHKS, YYEKEE (reference sequence).

This clonotype was observed at least ten times. The rearrangement links TRBV20-1 to TRBJ2-3; D tentatively reads TRBD1 or TRBD2 (5 bases each). CDR3 length: 11 residues. V lost 1 base and J lost 6, with 5 bases in between. In germline, CDR1 is DFQATT, CDR2 SNEGSKA (reference sequence). Written as DNA, the CDR3 is TGCAGTGCTAGAGGGGGGGATACGCAGTATTTT. Translating it yields CSARGGDTQYF.

Worth noting for this clonotype: A read error is possible here, since a much larger clone lies one base away. The chain combines TRBV6-4 with TRBJ2-1; a possible D gene is TRBD2 (5 bases). Trimming removed 10 bases from V and 3 bases from J, with 28 bases in between. This CDR3 contains 18 residues. In germline, CDR1 is MRHNA, CDR2 SNTAGT. The CDR3 nucleotides are TGTGCCATCGGCCCTAGTGGACGAGGAGGAATGCACTACAATGAGCAGTTCTTC. Translation: CAIGPSGRGGMHYNEQFF.

This clonotype was found many times. The gene calls are TRBV12-3 or TRBV12-4 and TRBJ2-2; D unresolved. Trimming left V 7 bases short and J 0 bases short, with 6 bases between. This CDR3 is built from 13 residues. CDR3 DNA: TGTGCCAGCAAATACTCGAACACCGGGGAGCTGTTTTTT. Protein: CASKYSNTGELFF.